This T cell receptor beta chain derives from a study of response to subunit inactivated influenza vaccine (dated by TCRdb to 2016 to 2018). Turning to the overall study: The study used deep quantitative T cell receptor repertoire profiling to track responses to a trivalent subunit inactivated influenza vaccine.

Looking up the germline V gene yields CDR1 MDHEN and CDR2 SYDVKM. V drops 1 base and J drops 8 bases, leaving 21 bases in between. The CDR3 sequence holds 17 residues, the cysteine and phenylalanine included. The read is trimmed to its CDR3 DNA, 51 bases read in frame from base 1. As regards this clonotype: The target of this receptor is not known. Base-call qualities are not available, and no considerably larger clone is one nucleotide away.

Library generation was performed with RT-PCR. The data were produced on an Illumina HiSeq 2500. Using fastp trimming at Q25 and MiXCR clonotype assembly, TCRdb reanalyzed the public sequencing data and kept in-frame beta chains. When rows share a CDR3 protein, they turn into one entry using the most common DNA and genes. The sample data list roughly 790,000 distinct CDR3 sequences, and around 21% of these were observed just once. Jointly, the top ten make up roughly 10% of the sample. What the authors observed across the whole study: The authors proposed that each seasonal influenza vaccination may bring in only a limited number of new T cells.

This sequence uses TRBV28 and TRBJ2-1, with the identity of the D gene unclear. The origin of this receptor is a man aged 50-60 years who received an inactivated influenza vaccine. Donor details come from another sample of the same person, matched by shared clones. Sequencing was performed on PBMCs from blood, taken about 5 days after vaccination. The CDR3 protein sequence reads: CASSLLRSKSHNDEQFF. The DNA sequence is as follows: TGTGCCAGCAGTTTATTGAGGTCCAAATCCCACAATGATGAGCAGTTCTTC.